Listed below are T cell receptor beta chains from one sample, sequenced in a study of cytomegalovirus exposure and HLA in healthy donors. TCRdb keeps only in-frame clones here, not all; method: immunoSEQ multiplex PCR. The sample shows just over 200,000 clones, 75% to 85% of them seen only once. The sample consisted of PBMCs. These receptor sequences come from a woman in her forties in good health and CMV-seronegative. The CDR3 runs from the conserved cysteine through the conserved F or W. Fields, in order: CDR3 length, V gene, D gene, clone size, J gene, CDR3 protein, CDR3 DNA. A D gene is named only where the DNA matches it firmly. Clone sizes are given selectively: once, few, many, or a class where the clone is expanded.

16	TRBV10-3	.	.	TRBJ1-2	CAISESHLRGLGGYTF	TGTGCCATCAGTGAGTCGCATCTTAGGGGTTTAGGTGGCTACACCTTC
18	TRBV21-1	.	.	TRBJ1-1	CASSKGVMTAWDCDEAFF	TGTGCCAGCAGCAAAGGGGTAATGACCGCTTGGGACTGTGATGAAGCTTTCTTT
17	TRBV27	.	.	TRBJ1-5	CASSSGQNSGLNQPQHF	TGTGCCAGCAGTTCTGGACAGAATAGTGGCTTAAATCAGCCCCAGCATTTT
16	TRBV29-1	TRBD1	.	TRBJ2-1	CSTRTGRKSSYNEQFF	TGCAGCACAAGGACAGGCCGGAAAAGCTCCTACAATGAGCAGTTCTTC
14	TRBV19	.	.	TRBJ1-1	CASSIVREGTEAFF	TGTGCCAGTAGTATAGTGAGGGAGGGGACTGAAGCTTTCTTT
15	TRBV6-5	.	.	TRBJ2-5	CASSYGGGGRETQYF	TGTGCCAGCAGTTACGGGGGGGGCGGGCGAGAGACCCAGTACTTC
14	TRBV5-1	TRBD1	few	TRBJ1-1	CASSLTQGVTEAFF	TGCGCCAGCAGCTTGACCCAGGGGGTAACTGAAGCTTTCTTT
14	TRBV19	.	.	TRBJ2-7	CASSIPGLSYEQYF	TGTGCCAGTAGTATTCCGGGTCTTTCCTACGAGCAGTACTTC
11	TRBV30	.	.	TRBJ2-7	CAWTQGHEQYF	TGTGCCTGGACCCAGGGCCACGAGCAGTACTTC
16	TRBV5-5	.	.	TRBJ2-4	CASSPRVLEAKNIQYF	TGTGCCAGCAGCCCCAGGGTGCTAGAAGCCAAAAACATTCAGTACTTC
12	TRBV6-6	.	.	TRBJ2-7	CASTWGGHEQYF	TGTGCCAGCACCTGGGGGGGCCACGAGCAGTACTTC
16	TRBV6-1	.	.	TRBJ1-5	CASSDPLRRSNQPQHF	TGTGCCAGCAGTGACCCCTTGCGGCGGAGCAATCAGCCCCAGCATTTT
13	TRBV9	.	.	TRBJ1-2	CASRQGTNYGYTF	TGTGCCAGCAGACAGGGAACTAACTATGGCTACACCTTC
13	TRBV18	.	.	TRBJ2-7	CASSPTGTSAQYF	TGTGCCAGCTCACCAACCGGGACTTCAGCCCAGTACTTC